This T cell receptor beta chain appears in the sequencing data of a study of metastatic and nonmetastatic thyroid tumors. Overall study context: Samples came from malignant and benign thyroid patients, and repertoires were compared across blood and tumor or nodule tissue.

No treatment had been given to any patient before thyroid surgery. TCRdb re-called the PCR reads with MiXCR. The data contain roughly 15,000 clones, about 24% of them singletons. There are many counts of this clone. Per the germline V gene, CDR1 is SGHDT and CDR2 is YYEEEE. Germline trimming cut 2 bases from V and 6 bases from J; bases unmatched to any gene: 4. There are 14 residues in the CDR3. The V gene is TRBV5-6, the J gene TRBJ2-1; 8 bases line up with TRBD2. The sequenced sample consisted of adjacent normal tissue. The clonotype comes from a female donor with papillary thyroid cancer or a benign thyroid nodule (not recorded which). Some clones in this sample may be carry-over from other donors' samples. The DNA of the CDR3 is TGTGCCAGCAGCTTAGCAGCGGGAGTCAATGAGCAGTTCTTC. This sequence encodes CASSLAAGVNEQFF.